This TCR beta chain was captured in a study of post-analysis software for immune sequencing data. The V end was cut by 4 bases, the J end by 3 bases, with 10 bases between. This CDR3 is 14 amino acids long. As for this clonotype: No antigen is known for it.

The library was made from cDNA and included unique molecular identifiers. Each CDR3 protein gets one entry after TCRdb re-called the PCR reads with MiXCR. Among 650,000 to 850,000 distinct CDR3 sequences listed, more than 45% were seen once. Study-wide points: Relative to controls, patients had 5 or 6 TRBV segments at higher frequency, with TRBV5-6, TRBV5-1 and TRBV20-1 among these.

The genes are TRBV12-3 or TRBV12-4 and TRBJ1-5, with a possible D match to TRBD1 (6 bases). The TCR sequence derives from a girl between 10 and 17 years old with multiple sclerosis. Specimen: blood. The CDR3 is CASSSDRTNQPQHF. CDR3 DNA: TGTGCCAGCAGTTCCGACAGGACCAATCAGCCCCAGCATTTT.